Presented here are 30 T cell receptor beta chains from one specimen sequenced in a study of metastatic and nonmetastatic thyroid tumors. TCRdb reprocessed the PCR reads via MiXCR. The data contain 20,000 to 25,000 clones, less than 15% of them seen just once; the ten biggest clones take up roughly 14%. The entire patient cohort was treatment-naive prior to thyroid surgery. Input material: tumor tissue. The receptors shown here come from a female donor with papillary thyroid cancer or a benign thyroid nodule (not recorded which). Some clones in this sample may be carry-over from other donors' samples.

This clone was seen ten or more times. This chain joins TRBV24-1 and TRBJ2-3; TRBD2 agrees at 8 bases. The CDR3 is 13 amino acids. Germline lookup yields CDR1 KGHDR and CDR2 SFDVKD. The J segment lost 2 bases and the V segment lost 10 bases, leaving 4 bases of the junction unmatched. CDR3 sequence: CATSGGPTDTQYF. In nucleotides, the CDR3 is TGTGCCACGTCGGGAGGGCCCACAGATACGCAGTATTTT.

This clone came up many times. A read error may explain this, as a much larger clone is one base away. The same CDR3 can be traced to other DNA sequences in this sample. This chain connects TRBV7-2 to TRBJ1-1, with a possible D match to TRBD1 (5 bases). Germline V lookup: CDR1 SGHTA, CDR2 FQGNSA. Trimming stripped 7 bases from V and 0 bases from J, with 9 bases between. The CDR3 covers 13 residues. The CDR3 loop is CASTRQMNTEAFF. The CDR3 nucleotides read TGTGCCAGCACGCGACAGATGAACACTGAAGCTTTCTTT.

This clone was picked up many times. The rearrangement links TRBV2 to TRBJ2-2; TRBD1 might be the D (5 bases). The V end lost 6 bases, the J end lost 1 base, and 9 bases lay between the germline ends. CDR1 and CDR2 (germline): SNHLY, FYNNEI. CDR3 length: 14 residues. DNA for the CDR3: TGTGCCAGCAGCCCGACAGTGAACACCGGGGAGCTGTTTTTT. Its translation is CASSPTVNTGELFF. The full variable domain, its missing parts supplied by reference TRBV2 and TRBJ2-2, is EPEVTQTPSHQVTQMGQEVILRCVPISNHLYFYWYRQILGQKVEFLVSFYNNEISEKSEIFDDQFSVERPDGSNFTLKIRSTKLEDSAMYFCASSPTVNTGELFFGEGSRLTVL.

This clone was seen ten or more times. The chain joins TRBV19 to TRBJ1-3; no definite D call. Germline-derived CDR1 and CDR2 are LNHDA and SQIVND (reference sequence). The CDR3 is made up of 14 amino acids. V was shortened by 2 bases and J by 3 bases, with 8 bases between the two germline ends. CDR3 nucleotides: TGTGCCAGTAGTATAAGCACGGATGGAAACACCATATATTTT. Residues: CASSISTDGNTIYF.

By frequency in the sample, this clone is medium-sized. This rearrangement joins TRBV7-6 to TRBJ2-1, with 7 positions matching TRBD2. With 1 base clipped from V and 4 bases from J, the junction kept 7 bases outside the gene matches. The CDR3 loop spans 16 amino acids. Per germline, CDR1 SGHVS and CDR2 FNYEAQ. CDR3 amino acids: CASSLDTAGAYNEQFF. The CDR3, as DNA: TGTGCCAGCAGCTTAGATACTGCGGGAGCTTACAATGAGCAGTTCTTC.

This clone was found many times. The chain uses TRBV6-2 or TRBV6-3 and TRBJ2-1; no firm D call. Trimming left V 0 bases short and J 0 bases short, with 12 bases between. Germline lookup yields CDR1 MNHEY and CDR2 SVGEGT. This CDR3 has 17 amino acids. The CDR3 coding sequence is TGTGCCAGCAGTTACTCTACTTACTCGAGCTCCTACAATGAGCAGTTCTTC. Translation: CASSYSTYSSSYNEQFF.

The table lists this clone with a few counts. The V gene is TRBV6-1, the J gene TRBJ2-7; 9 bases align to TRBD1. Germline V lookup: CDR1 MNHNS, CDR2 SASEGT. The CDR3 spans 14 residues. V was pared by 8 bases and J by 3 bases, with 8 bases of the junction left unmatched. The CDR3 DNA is TGTGCCAGCGGGGACAGGGCGAGGGGCTACGAGCAGTACTTC. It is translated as CASGDRARGYEQYF.

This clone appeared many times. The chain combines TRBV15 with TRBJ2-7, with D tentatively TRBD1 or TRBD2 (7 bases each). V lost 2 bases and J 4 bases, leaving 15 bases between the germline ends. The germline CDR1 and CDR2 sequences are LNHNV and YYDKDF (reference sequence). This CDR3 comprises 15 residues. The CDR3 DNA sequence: TGTGCCACCAGCAGACCCTCAGGGGGAGGGTACGAGCAGTACTTC. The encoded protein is CATSRPSGGGYEQYF.

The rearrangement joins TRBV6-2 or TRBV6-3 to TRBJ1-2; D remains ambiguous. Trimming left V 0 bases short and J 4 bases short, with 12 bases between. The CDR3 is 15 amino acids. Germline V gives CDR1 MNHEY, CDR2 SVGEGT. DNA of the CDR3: TGTGCCAGCAGTTACTCCCAAGGACTGCCCTATGGCTACACCTTC. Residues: CASSYSQGLPYGYTF.

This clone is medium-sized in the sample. Written as DNA, the CDR3 is TGTGCCAGCAGTGAGCGGCTAGCGGGACAGGGGTACGAGCAGTACTTC. Protein: CASSERLAGQGYEQYF. The chain couples TRBV6-1 to TRBJ2-7, with D possibly matching TRBD1 (10 bases). This CDR3 spans 16 amino acids. The V gene's germline CDR1 is MNHNS and CDR2 SASEGT. The V end lost 3 bases, the J end lost 4 bases, and 19 bases lay between the germline ends.

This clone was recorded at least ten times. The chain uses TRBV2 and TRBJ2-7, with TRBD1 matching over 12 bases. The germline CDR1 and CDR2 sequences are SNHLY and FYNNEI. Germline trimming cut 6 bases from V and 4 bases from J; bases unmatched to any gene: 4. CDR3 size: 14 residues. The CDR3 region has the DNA TGTGCCAGCAGCGGGACAGGGGGCCCGTACGAGCAGTACTTC. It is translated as CASSGTGGPYEQYF.

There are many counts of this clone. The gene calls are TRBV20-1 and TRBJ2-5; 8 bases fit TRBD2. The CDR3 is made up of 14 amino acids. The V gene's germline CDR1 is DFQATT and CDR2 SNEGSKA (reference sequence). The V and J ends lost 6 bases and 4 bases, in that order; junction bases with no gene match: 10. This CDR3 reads CSAPGGGGLETQYF. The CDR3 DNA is TGCAGTGCCCCCGGGGGGGGAGGTTTAGAGACCCAGTACTTC.

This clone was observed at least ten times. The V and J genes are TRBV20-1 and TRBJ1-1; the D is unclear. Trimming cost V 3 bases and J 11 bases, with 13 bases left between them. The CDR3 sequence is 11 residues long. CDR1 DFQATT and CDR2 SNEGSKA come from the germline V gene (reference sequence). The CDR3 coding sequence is TGCAGTGCTAGTGGGTTGGGTGAGGCTTTCTTT. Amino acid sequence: CSASGLGEAFF.

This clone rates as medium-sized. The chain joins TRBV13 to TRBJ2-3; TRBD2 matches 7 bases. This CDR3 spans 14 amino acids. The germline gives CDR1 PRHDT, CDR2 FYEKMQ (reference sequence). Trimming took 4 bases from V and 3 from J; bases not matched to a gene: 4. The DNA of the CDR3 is TGTGCCAGCAGCTCGAGCGGGGAGACAGATACGCAGTATTTT. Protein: CASSSSGETDTQYF.

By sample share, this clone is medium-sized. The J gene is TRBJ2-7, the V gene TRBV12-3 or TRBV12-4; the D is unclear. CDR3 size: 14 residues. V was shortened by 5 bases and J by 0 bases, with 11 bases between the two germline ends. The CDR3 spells CASSTSRSSYEQYF. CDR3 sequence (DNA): TGTGCCAGCAGTACCAGTAGGAGCTCCTACGAGCAGTACTTC.

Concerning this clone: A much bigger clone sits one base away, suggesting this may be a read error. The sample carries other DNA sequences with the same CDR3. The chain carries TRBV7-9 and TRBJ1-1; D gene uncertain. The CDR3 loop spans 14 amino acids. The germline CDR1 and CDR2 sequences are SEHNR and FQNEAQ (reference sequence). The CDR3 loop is CASSSSGGGTEAFF. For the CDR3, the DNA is TGTGCCAGCAGCTCCTCGGGAGGTGGCACTGAAGCCTTCTTT. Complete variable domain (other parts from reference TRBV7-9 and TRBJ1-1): DTGVSQNPRHKITKRGQNVTFRCDPISEHNRLYWYRQTLGQGPEFLTYFQNEAQLEKSRLLSDRFSAERPKGSFSTLEIQRTEQGDSAMYLCASSSSGGGTEAFFGQGTRLTVV.

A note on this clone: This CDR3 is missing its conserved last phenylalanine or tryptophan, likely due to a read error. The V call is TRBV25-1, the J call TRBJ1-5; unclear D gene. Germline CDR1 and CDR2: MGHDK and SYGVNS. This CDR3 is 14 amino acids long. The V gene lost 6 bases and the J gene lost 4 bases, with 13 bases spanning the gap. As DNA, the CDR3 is TGTGCCAGCAGGTCCAGCCGTGGAAATCAGCCCCAGCATCTT. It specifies CASRSSRGNQPQHL.

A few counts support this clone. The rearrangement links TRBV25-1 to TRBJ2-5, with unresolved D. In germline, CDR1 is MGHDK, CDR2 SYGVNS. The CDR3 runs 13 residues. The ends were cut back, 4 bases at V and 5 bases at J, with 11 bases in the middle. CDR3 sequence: CASSGTWWETQYF. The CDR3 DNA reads TGTGCCAGCAGTGGGACCTGGTGGGAGACCCAGTACTTC.

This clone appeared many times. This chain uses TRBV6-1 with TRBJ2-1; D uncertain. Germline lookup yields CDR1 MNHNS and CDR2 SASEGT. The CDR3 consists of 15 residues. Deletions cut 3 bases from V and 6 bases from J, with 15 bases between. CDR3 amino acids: CASSDGVLRTNEQFF. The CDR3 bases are TGTGCCAGCAGTGACGGAGTCCTCCGAACCAATGAGCAGTTCTTC.

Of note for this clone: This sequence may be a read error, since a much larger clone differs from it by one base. CDR3 bases: TGCGCCAGCAGCTTGGCCTCCTGGACCCACGAGCAGTACTTC. This gives the protein CASSLASWTHEQYF. This chain links TRBV5-1 with TRBJ2-7; D not resolved. There are 14 residues in the CDR3. Trimming stripped 0 bases from V and 5 bases from J, with 12 bases between. Per the germline V gene, CDR1 is SGHRS and CDR2 is YFSETQ.

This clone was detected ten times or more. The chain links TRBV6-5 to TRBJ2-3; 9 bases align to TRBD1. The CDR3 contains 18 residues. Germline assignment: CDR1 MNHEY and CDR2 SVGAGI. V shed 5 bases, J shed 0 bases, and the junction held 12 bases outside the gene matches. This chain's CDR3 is CASSLTQLQGASTDTQYF. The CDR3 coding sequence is TGTGCCAGCAGTCTAACTCAGTTACAGGGGGCCAGCACAGATACGCAGTATTTT.

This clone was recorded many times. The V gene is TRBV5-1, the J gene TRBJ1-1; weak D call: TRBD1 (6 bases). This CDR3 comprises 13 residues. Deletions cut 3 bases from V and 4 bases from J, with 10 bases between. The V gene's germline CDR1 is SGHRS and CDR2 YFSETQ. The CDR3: CASSSQGATEAFF. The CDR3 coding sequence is TGCGCCAGCAGCTCACAGGGTGCCACTGAAGCTTTCTTT.

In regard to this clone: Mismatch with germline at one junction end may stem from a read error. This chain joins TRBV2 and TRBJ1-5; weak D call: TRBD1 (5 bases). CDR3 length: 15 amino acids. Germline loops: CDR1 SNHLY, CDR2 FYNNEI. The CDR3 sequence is CASTGGIGRDQPQHF. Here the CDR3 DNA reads TGTGCCAGCACTGGAGGGATCGGGAGGGACCAGCCCCAGCACTTT. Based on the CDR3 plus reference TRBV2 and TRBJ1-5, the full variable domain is EPEVTQTPSHQVTQMGQEVILRCVPISNHLYFYWYRQILGQKVEFLVSFYNNEISEKSEIFDDQFSVERPDGSNFTLKIRSTKLEDSAMYFCASTGGIGRDQPQHFGDGTRLSIL.

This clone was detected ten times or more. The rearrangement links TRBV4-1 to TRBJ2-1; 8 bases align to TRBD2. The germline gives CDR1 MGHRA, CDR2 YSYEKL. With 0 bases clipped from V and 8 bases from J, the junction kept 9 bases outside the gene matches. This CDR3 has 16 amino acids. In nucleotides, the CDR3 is TGCGCCAGCAGCCAAGAGCAGGTAGCGGGGACTTATGAGCAGTTCTTC. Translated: CASSQEQVAGTYEQFF.

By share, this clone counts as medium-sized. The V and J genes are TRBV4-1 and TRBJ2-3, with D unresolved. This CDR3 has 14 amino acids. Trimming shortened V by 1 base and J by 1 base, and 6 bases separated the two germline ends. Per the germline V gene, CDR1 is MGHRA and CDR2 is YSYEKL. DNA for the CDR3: TGCGCCAGCAGCCAAGGGCCAGGCACAGATACGCAGTATTTT. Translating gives CASSQGPGTDTQYF.

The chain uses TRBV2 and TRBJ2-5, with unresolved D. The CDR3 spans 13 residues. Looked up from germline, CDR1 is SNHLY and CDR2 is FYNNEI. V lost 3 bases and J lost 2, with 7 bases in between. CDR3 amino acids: CASSEGTQETQYF. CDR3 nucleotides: TGTGCCAGCAGTGAGGGCACACAAGAGACCCAGTACTTC.

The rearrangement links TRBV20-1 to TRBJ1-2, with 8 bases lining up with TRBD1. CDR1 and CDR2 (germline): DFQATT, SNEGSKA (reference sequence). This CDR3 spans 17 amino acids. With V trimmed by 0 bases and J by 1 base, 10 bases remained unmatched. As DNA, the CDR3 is TGCAGTGCTAGAGATCGAGGCTGGACAGGGATTAACTATGGCTACACCTTC. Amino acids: CSARDRGWTGINYGYTF.

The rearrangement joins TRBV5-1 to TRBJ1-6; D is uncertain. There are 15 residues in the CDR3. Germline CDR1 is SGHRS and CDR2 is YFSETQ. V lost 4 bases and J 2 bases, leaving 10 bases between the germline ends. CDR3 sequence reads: CASSREPAYNSPLHF. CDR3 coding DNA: TGCGCCAGCAGCAGGGAGCCAGCCTATAATTCACCCCTCCACTTT.

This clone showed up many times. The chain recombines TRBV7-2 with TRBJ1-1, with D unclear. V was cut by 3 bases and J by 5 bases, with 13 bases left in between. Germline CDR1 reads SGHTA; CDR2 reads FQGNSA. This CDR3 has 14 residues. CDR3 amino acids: CASSFIGRGTEAFF. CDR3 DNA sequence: TGTGCCAGCAGCTTTATCGGGAGAGGTACTGAAGCTTTCTTT.

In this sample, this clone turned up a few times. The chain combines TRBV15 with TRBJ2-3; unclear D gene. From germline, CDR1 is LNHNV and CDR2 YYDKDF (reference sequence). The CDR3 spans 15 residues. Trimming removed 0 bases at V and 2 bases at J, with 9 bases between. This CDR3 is CATSREGLSTDTQYF. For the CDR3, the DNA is TGTGCCACCAGCAGAGAAGGTCTCTCCACAGATACGCAGTATTTT.